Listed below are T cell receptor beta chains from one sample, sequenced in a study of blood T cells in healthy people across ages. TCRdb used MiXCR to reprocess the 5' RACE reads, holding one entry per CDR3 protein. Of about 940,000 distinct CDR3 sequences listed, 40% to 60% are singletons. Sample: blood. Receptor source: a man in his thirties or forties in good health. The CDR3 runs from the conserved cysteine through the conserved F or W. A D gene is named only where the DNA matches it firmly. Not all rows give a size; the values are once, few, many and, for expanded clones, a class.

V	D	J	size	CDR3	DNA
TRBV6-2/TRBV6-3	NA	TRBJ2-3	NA	CASSYSVGGADTQYF	TGTGCCAGCAGTTATAGTGTGGGGGGCGCAGATACGCAGTATTTT
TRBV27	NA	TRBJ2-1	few	CASSSLAAPYNEQFF	TGTGCCAGCAGTTCTTTAGCGGCCCCCTACAATGAGCAGTTCTTC
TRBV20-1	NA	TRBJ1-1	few	CSVGVGTEAFF	TGCAGTGTCGGGGTGGGCACTGAAGCTTTCTTT
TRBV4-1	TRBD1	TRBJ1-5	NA	CASSPRGQVPQPQHF	TGCGCCAGCAGCCCAAGGGGACAGGTCCCCCAGCCCCAGCATTTT
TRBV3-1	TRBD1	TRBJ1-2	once	CASSQGLGTEPSNYGYTF	TGTGCCAGCAGCCAAGGTCTTGGGACAGAACCTTCTAACTATGGCTACACCTTC
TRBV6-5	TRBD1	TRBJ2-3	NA	CASSKQGAQTDTQYF	TGTGCCAGCAGTAAACAGGGGGCGCAAACAGATACGCAGTATTTT
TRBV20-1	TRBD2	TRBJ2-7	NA	CSASAGTINSYEQYF	TGCAGTGCTAGCGCCGGGACTATAAACTCCTACGAGCAGTACTTC
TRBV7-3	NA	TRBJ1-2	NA	CASSPDKGYGYTF	TGTGCCAGCAGCCCAGATAAAGGCTATGGCTACACCTTC
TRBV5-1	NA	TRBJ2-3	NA	CASSLRGETDTQYF	TGCGCCAGCAGCTTGAGGGGGGAGACAGATACGCAGTATTTT
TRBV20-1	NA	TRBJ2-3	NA	CSARTGSKRTDTQYF	TGCAGTGCTAGGACCGGGTCCAAGCGCACAGATACGCAGTATTTT
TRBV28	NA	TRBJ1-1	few	CASSFGSKNTEAFF	TGTGCCAGCAGTTTTGGCAGCAAGAACACTGAAGCTTTCTTT
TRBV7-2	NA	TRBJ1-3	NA	CASSLATAPGNTIYF	TGTGCCAGCAGCTTAGCCACAGCACCCGGAAACACCATATATTTT
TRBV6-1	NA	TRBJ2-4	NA	CASSESAARNIQYF	TGTGCCAGCAGTGAATCCGCGGCCAGAAACATTCAGTACTTC
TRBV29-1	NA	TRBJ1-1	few	CSGDLGRGTEAFF	TGCAGCGGCGACTTGGGGCGCGGGACTGAAGCTTTCTTT
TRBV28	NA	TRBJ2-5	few	CASSRGPYETQYF	TGTGCCAGCAGTCGGGGGCCTTACGAGACCCAGTACTTC